The 14 T cell receptor beta chains below come from one sample, sequenced in a study of T cells after yellow fever vaccination. Each CDR3 protein gets one entry after TCRdb re-called the 5' RACE reads with MiXCR. The sample carries 50,000 or so distinct CDR3 sequences, 7.4% recorded once. This specimen was CD8+ T cells sorted from PBMCs, taken more than 14 days after the first yellow fever vaccination. Source of these receptors: a man between 18 and 29 years old who received the YFV17D yellow fever vaccine.

There are many counts of this clonotype. The chain uses TRBV19 and TRBJ2-7; 12 positions agree with TRBD1. The trim removed 4 bases at V and 6 bases at J, leaving 4 bases unmatched. The CDR3 loop spans 14 amino acids. CDR1 is LNHDA and CDR2 is SQIVND in the germline V gene (reference sequence). The CDR3 region is CASSTGTGGAEQYF. The CDR3 DNA follows: TGTGCCAGTAGTACCGGGACAGGGGGCGCCGAGCAGTACTTC. Based on the CDR3 plus reference TRBV19 and TRBJ2-7, the full variable domain is DGGITQSPKYLFRKEGQNVTLSCEQNLNHDAMYWYRQDPGQGLRLIYYSQIVNDFQKGDIAEGYSVSREKKESFPLTVTSAQKNPTAFYLCASSTGTGGAEQYFGPGTRLTVT.

In its sample, this clonotype was seen many times. This rearrangement joins TRBV11-2 to TRBJ2-5; perhaps TRBD1 as D (5 bases). The CDR3 totals 15 residues. The V gene lost 2 bases and the J gene lost 3 bases, with 13 bases spanning the gap. Looked up from germline, CDR1 is SGHAT and CDR2 is FQNNGV. CDR3: CASSLFRTTKETQYF. DNA for the CDR3: TGTGCCAGCAGCTTATTCCGGACAACCAAAGAGACCCAGTACTTC.

This clonotype showed up many times. The V gene is TRBV15, the J gene TRBJ2-5, with TRBD1 matching 8 bases. This CDR3 region has 16 residues. Germline V gene lookup returns CDR1 LNHNV and CDR2 YYDKDF (reference sequence). V dropped 0 bases and J dropped 5; count of bases not matched to a gene: 8. Here the CDR3 DNA reads TGTGCCACCAGCAGAGATTCAGGGGGCGCCGGGGAGACCCAGTACTTC. It encodes CATSRDSGGAGETQYF.

In its sample, this clonotype was seen many times. This chain connects TRBV4-2 to TRBJ2-2; D ambiguous. Between the trimmed V and J ends, which lost 0 bases and 4 bases, there was a span of 12 bases. Germline V gene data show CDR1 as LGHNA and CDR2 as YNFKEQ. CDR3 length: 16 amino acids. In DNA, the CDR3 is TGTGCCAGCAGCCAAGATCTGGAGTCGGGCACCGGGGAGCTGTTTTTT. This sequence encodes CASSQDLESGTGELFF.

This sequence joins TRBV7-6 and TRBJ1-1; the D gene is possibly TRBD1 (6 bases). This CDR3 is built from 13 residues. CDR1 is SGHVS and CDR2 is FNYEAQ in the germline V gene. Trimming left V 6 bases short and J 0 bases short, with 8 bases between. The CDR3 DNA is TGTGCCAGCAGGGGGGCAGTGAACACTGAAGCTTTCTTT. Translating it yields CASRGAVNTEAFF.

This clonotype was detected ten times or more. This rearrangement joins TRBV3-1 to TRBJ2-5, with 11 bases lining up with TRBD2. The CDR3 is made up of 15 amino acids. CDR1 is LGHDT and CDR2 is YNNKEL in the germline V gene (reference sequence). V lost 3 bases, J lost 5 bases, and 5 bases stayed unmatched. This CDR3 is CASSQRGLAVETQYF. CDR3 DNA: TGTGCCAGCAGCCAGAGGGGACTAGCGGTGGAGACCCAGTACTTC.

This clonotype was seen ten or more times. The CDR3 sequence: CASSQVRQGASGYTF. The CDR3 DNA is TGCGCCAGCAGCCAAGTCCGACAGGGGGCTTCTGGCTACACCTTC. This chain connects TRBV4-3 to TRBJ1-2, with 10 positions matching TRBD1. Germline trimming cut 1 base from V and 7 bases from J; bases unmatched to any gene: 6. CDR3 size: 15 residues. Germline CDR1 reads LGHNA; CDR2 reads YSLEER.

In its sample, this clonotype was seen many times. This chain connects TRBV9 to TRBJ2-1, with D maybe TRBD2 (6 bases). V was cut by 1 base and J by 9 bases, with 23 bases left in between. The CDR3 runs to 17 residues. Per the germline V gene, CDR1 is SGDLS and CDR2 is YYNGEE. CDR3 sequence: CASSVQRAPDGWREQFF. The CDR3 nucleotides read TGTGCCAGCAGCGTACAGCGGGCCCCGGACGGGTGGCGTGAGCAGTTCTTC.

At least ten counts were recorded for this clonotype. The chain uses TRBV9 and TRBJ2-1; D is unclear. V was cut by 3 bases and J by 6 bases, with 10 bases left in between. This CDR3 contains 13 residues. Germline-derived CDR1 and CDR2 are SGDLS and YYNGEE. The CDR3 here is CASSGGSGNEQFF. The CDR3 bases are TGTGCCAGCAGCGGGGGATCGGGCAATGAGCAGTTCTTC.

This clonotype showed up many times. The chain has TRBV5-1 and TRBJ2-7; D not resolved. The CDR3 spans 11 residues. Germline-derived CDR1 and CDR2 are SGHRS and YFSETQ. Trimming cost V 5 bases and J 1 base, with 4 bases left between them. The CDR3: CASRTSYEQYF. CDR3 sequence (DNA): TGCGCCAGCAGGACATCCTACGAGCAGTACTTC.

This clonotype was observed many times. This chain joins TRBV7-9 and TRBJ2-1, with D hard to call. Germline V CDR1 and CDR2: SEHNR, FQNEAQ (reference sequence). The CDR3 loop spans 12 amino acids. V was clipped by 6 bases and J by 5 bases, with 8 bases between them. The CDR3 spells CASRLGNNEQFF. DNA of the CDR3: TGTGCCAGCAGACTCGGTAACAATGAGCAGTTCTTC.

The chain joins TRBV7-9 to TRBJ2-5; 12 bases map to TRBD1. Trimming removed 5 bases from V and 4 bases from J; junction bases left unmatched: 8. Germline V lookup: CDR1 SEHNR, CDR2 FQNEAQ (reference sequence). The length of the CDR3 is 16 residues. CDR3 DNA: TGTGCCAGCAGCCCGGGACAGGGGGCCGAAGTAGAGACCCAGTACTTC. Translation: CASSPGQGAEVETQYF.

This clonotype was counted at least ten times. This chain joins TRBV6-2 or TRBV6-3 and TRBJ2-6; possibly TRBD1 for D (5 bases). Germline lookup yields CDR1 MNHEY and CDR2 SVGEGT. This CDR3 spans 19 amino acids. Trimming removed 4 bases at V and 1 base at J, with 20 bases between. The CDR3 coding sequence is TGTGCCAGCAGTTCTGAGACTTGGGGCCGTCCTTCTGGGGCCAACGTCCTGACTTTC. It encodes CASSSETWGRPSGANVLTF.

Many counts were recorded for this clonotype. The chain links TRBV7-3 to TRBJ2-1; D tentatively fits TRBD1 or TRBD2 (6 bases each). The CDR3 totals 13 residues. V dropped 5 bases and J dropped 10 bases, with 15 bases sitting between them. Germline loops: CDR1 SGHTA, CDR2 FQGTGA. CDR3 DNA: TGTGCCAGCAGCCAAAGCGGCGGGACAGAGCAGTTCTTC. This translates into CASSQSGGTEQFF.